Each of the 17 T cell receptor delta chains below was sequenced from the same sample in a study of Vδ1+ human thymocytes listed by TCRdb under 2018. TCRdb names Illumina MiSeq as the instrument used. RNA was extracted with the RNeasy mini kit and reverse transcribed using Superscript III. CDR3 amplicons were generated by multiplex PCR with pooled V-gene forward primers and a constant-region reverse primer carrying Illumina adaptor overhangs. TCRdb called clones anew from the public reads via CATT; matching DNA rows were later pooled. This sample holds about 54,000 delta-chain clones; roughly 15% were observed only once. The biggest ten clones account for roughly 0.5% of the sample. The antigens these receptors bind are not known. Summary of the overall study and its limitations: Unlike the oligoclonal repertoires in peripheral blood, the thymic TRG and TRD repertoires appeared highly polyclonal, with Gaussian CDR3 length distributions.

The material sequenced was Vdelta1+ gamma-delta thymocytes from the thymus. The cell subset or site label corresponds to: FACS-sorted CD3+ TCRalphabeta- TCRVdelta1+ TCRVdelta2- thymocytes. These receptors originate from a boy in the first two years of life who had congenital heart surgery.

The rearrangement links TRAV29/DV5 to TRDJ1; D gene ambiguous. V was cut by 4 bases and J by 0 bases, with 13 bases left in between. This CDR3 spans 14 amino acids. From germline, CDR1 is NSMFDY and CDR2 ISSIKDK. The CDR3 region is CAAGRAFDTDKLIF. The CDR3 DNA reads TGTGCAGCAGGTAGAGCCTTTGACACCGATAAACTCATCTTT. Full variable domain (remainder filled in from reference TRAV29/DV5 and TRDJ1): DQQVKQNSPSLSVQEGRISILNCDYTNSMFDYFLWYKKYPAEGPTFLISISSIKDKNEDGRFTVFLNKSAKHLSLHIVPSQPGDSAVYFCAAGRAFDTDKLIFGKGTRVTVEP.

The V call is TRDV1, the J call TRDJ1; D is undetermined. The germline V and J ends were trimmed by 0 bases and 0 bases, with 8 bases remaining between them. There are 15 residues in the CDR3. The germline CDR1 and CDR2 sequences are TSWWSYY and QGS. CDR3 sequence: CALGELNLDTDKLIF. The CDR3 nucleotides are TGTGCTCTTGGGGAACTAAACCTCGACACCGATAAACTCATCTTT.

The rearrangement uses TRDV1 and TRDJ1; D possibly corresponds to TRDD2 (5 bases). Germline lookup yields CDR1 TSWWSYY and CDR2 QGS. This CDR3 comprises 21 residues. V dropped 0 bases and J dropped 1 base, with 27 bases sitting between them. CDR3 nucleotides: TGTGCTCTTGGGGAACTCTGGCCTACCACCATTGATTACTGCCGCACCGATAAACTCATCTTT. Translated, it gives CALGELWPTTIDYCRTDKLIF.

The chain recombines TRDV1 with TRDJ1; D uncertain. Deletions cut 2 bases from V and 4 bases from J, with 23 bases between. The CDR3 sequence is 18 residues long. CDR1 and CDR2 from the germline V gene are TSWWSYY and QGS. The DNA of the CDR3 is TGTGCTCTTGGGGAAAAGAGGGTACACCGGGCGGGTGTCGATAAACTCATCTTT. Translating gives CALGEKRVHRAGVDKLIF.

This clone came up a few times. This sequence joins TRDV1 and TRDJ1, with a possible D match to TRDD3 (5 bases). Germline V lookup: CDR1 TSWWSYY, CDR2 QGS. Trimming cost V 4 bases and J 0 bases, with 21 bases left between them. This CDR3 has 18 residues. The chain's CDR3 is CALGVLYRGVPYTDKLIF. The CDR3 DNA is TGTGCTCTTGGGGTACTATACCGGGGGGTCCCCTACACCGATAAACTCATCTTT.

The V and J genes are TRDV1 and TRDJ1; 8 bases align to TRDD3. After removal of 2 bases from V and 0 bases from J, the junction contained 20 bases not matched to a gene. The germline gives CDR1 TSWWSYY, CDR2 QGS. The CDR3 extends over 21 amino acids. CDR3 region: CALGETTLGDVIQGYTDKLIF. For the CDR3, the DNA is TGTGCTCTTGGGGAAACTACGTTGGGGGATGTTATACAAGGGTACACCGATAAACTCATCTTT.

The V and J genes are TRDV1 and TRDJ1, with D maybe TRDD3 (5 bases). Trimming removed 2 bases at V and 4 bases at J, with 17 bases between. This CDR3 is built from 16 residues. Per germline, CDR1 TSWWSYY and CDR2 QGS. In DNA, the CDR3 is TGTGCTCTTGGGGAAAGGGCATACGTTGCTGTCGATAAACTCATCTTT. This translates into CALGERAYVAVDKLIF.

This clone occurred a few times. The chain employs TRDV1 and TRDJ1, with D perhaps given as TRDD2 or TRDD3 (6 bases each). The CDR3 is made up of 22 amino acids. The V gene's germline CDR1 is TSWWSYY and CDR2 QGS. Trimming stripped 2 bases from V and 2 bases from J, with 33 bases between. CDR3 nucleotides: TGTGCTCTTGGGGAAGTGTCCCTCCTACGATCACTGGGAATCGGGGAGACCGATAAACTCATCTTT. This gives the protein CALGEVSLLRSLGIGETDKLIF.

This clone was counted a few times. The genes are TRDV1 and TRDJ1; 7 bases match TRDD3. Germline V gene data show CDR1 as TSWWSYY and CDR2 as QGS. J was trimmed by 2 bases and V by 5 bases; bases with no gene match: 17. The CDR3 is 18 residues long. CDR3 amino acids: CALGILCEGILSTDKLIF. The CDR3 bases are TGTGCTCTTGGGATCCTGTGTGAAGGGATACTGTCTACCGATAAACTCATCTTT.

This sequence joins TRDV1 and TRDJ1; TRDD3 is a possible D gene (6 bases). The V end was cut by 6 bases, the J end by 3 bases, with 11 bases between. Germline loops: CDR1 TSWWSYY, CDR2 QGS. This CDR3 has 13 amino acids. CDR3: CALGGGRADKLIF. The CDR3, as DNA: TGTGCTCTTGGAGGGGGACGCGCCGATAAACTCATCTTT.

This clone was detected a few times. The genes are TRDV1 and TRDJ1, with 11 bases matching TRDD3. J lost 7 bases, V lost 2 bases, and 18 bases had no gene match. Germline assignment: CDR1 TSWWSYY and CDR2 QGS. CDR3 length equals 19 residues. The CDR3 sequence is CALGERPETGGYAGIKLIF. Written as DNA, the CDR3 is TGTGCTCTTGGGGAAAGACCGGAGACTGGGGGATATGCGGGAATTAAACTCATCTTT.

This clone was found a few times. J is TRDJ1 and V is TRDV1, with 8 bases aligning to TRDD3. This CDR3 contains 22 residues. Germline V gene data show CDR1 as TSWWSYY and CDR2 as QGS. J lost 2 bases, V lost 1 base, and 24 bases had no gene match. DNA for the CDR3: TGTGCTCTTGGGGAACCGTACCGACGGCTTCCCGAGTACTGGGGGCAGACCGATAAACTCATCTTT. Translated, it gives CALGEPYRRLPEYWGQTDKLIF.

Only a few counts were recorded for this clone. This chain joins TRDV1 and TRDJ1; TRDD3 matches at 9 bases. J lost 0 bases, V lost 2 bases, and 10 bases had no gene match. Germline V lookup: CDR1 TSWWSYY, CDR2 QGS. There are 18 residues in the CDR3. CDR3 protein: CALGESPHWGRHTDKLIF. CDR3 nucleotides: TGTGCTCTTGGGGAATCACCCCACTGGGGGAGACACACCGATAAACTCATCTTT.

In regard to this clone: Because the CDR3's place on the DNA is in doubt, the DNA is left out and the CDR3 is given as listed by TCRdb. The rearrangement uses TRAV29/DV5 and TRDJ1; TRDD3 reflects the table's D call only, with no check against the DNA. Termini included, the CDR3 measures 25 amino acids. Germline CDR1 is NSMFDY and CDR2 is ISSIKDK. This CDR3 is CSVLLCSSLPTSSSTAGGYTDKLIF.

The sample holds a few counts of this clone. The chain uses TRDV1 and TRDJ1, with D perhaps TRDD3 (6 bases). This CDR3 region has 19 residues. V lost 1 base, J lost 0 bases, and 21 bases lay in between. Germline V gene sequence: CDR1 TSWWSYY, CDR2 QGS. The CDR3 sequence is CALGEPRRWMGGYTDKLIF. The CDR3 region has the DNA TGTGCTCTTGGGGAACCCCGGAGGTGGATGGGGGGTTACACCGATAAACTCATCTTT.

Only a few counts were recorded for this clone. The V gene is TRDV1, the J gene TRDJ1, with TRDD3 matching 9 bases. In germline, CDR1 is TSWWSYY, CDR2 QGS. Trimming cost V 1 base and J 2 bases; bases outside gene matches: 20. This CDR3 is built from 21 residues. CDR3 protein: CALGEPGFRTGGPSLTDKLIF. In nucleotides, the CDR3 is TGTGCTCTTGGGGAACCCGGCTTCCGTACTGGGGGACCGTCCCTTACCGATAAACTCATCTTT.

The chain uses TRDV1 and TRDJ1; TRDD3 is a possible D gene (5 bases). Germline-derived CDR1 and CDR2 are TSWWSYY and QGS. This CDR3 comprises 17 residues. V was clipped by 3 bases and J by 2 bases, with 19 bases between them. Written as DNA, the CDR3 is TGTGCTCTTGGGGAGGTTCACCCGTACTGGAAAACCGATAAACTCATCTTT. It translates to CALGEVHPYWKTDKLIF.